This TCR beta chain stems from a study of T cell responses to AZD1222 COVID-19 vaccine. As for the study in general: Both about-4-week and about-12-week second-dose recipients were combined.

With regard to this clone: Its specificity is not known.

Study-wide points: In the spike-specific TCR repertoire, nearly half reportedly target unmutated variant regions. Most donors were white British and more were female, and clonal diversity was possibly underestimated. Baseline seropositivity occurred in only a handful of AZD1222 recipients.

V was clipped by 5 bases and J by 4 bases; unmatched bases: 11. The CDR3 consists of 17 residues. CDR1 and CDR2 from the germline V gene are MNHEY and SMNVEV (reference sequence). Sequencing used immunoSEQ multiplex PCR; TCRdb keeps in-frame clones, though not all of them. The sample includes about 120,000 clones, about nine tenths of them seen just once. This rearrangement joins TRBV27 to TRBJ2-3; 11 bases are shared with TRBD2. The origin of this receptor is an adult in good health. The sample in question was peripheral blood, obtained on day 0 of AZD1222 vaccination. The CDR3 region has the DNA TGTGCCAGCAGTCCCCTCCCTGGGACTAGCGGCTCAGATACGCAGTATTTT. Translating gives CASSPLPGTSGSDTQYF.